Following are 22 T cell receptor beta chains from one sample sequenced in a study of shared clonotypes between healthy human individuals. Profiled with immunoSEQ multiplex PCR; TCRdb holds only in-frame clones, not every one. The sample carries about 610,000 clones, approximately 96% recorded once. In the naive CD8 group, cells lacked CD45RO and were positively selected for CCR7, so terminally differentiated effector memory CD45RA+ cells were left out. Material: naive CD8+ T cells sorted from blood. These receptors originate from a woman aged 25-40 years in good health.

CDR3 nucleotides: TGTGCCAGCAGCCTTACCGGGACAGTGAACACTGAAGCTTTCTTT. This encodes CASSLTGTVNTEAFF. The chain is built from TRBV6-5 and TRBJ1-1, with 7 bases that match TRBD1. This CDR3 is 15 amino acids long. The germline V gene encodes CDR1 MNHEY and CDR2 SVGAGI. The J segment lost 0 bases and the V segment lost 6 bases, leaving 7 bases of the junction unmatched.

J is TRBJ2-5 and V is TRBV6-6; 12 bases are shared with TRBD2. CDR1 and CDR2 (germline): MNHNY, SVGAGI (reference sequence). The CDR3 totals 16 residues. V gave up 11 bases and J gave up 4 bases; unmatched junction bases: 14. This CDR3 is CAASSGRARGAETQYF. In DNA, the CDR3 is TGTGCCGCGTCTAGCGGGAGGGCCCGCGGTGCAGAGACCCAGTACTTC.

V gene TRBV30 combines with J gene TRBJ2-4, with a possible D match to TRBD2 (5 bases). Germline V gives CDR1 GTSNPN, CDR2 SVGIG (reference sequence). V lost 5 bases to trimming and J lost 0 bases, with 8 bases between them. The CDR3 extends over 13 amino acids. DNA of the CDR3: TGTGCCTGGCGGGGATTAGCCAAAAACATTCAGTACTTC. Translation: CAWRGLAKNIQYF.

The rearrangement links TRBV5-6 to TRBJ1-2; TRBD1 matches 8 bases. The CDR3 contains 16 residues. The germline gives CDR1 SGHDT, CDR2 YYEEEE. The ends lost 4 bases at V and 7 bases at J; junction bases unmatched: 15. CDR3 amino acids: CASSATDRVSWSGYTF. CDR3 DNA: TGTGCCAGCAGCGCCACGGACAGGGTATCGTGGAGTGGCTACACCTTC.

The rearrangement joins TRBV25-1 to TRBJ1-2; 8 nucleotides align to TRBD1. V was pared by 5 bases and J by 3 bases, with 2 bases of the junction left unmatched. Germline V gene lookup returns CDR1 MGHDK and CDR2 SYGVNS. The CDR3 length is 13 residues. For the CDR3, the DNA is TGTGCCAGCAGTTGGACAGGGTACTATGGCTACACCTTC. Its translation: CASSWTGYYGYTF.

This rearrangement joins TRBV7-6 to TRBJ2-7; 9 positions match TRBD1. The CDR3 loop spans 14 amino acids. Per the germline V gene, CDR1 is SGHVS and CDR2 is FNYEAQ. Losses at the gene ends were 5 bases for V and 1 base for J; bases not matched to a gene: 3. For the CDR3, the DNA is TGTGCCAGCAGCGCCGGGACAGGGTCCTACGAGCAGTACTTC. Its translation is CASSAGTGSYEQYF.

The V gene is TRBV6-5, the J gene TRBJ1-3; 8 bases are a match to TRBD1. Germline values: CDR1 MNHEY, CDR2 SVGAGI. V lost 6 bases, J lost 3 bases, and 7 bases stayed unmatched. The CDR3 is 15 amino acids. This CDR3 reads CASSSSGGSGNTIYF. CDR3 nucleotide sequence: TGTGCCAGCAGCTCCTCAGGGGGCAGTGGAAACACCATATATTTT.

The CDR3 here is CSVDYHYEQYF. The DNA of the CDR3 is TGCAGCGTTGACTACCACTACGAGCAGTACTTC. V usage is TRBV29-1 and J usage is TRBJ2-7; D is undetermined. The V and J ends lost 3 bases and 3 bases respectively, with 6 bases between them. There are 11 residues in the CDR3. CDR1 SQVTM and CDR2 ANQGSEA come from the germline V gene.

This chain uses TRBV5-1 with TRBJ1-1; D possibly corresponds to TRBD1 (5 bases). V lost 2 bases and J 5 bases, leaving 10 bases between the germline ends. The CDR3 consists of 13 residues. Germline loops: CDR1 SGHRS, CDR2 YFSETQ. The CDR3 nucleotides read TGCGCCAGCAGCTTATTGCAGGGTACTGAAGCTTTCTTT. This translates into CASSLLQGTEAFF. Based on the CDR3 plus reference TRBV5-1 and TRBJ1-1, the full variable domain is KAGVTQTPRYLIKTRGQQVTLSCSPISGHRSVSWYQQTPGQGLQFLFEYFSETQRNKGNFPGRFSGRQFSNSRSEMNVSTLELGDSALYLCASSLLQGTEAFFGQGTRLTVV.

The chain joins TRBV5-3 to TRBJ2-5; D is ambiguous. TRBV5-3 is an ORF, with its function uncertain. Trimming cost V 1 base and J 5 bases, with 15 bases left between them. This CDR3 region has 15 residues. The CDR3: CARSLFGNSLETQYF. CDR3 nucleotides: TGTGCCAGAAGCTTGTTCGGTAATAGCTTGGAGACCCAGTACTTC.

This chain links TRBV9 with TRBJ1-1; D gene ambiguous. Trimming cost V 1 base and J 1 base, with 14 bases left between them. Germline assignment: CDR1 SGDLS and CDR2 YYNGEE. The CDR3 has 16 amino acids. Here the CDR3 DNA reads TGTGCCAGCAGCGTATGGAAGGGTTCAGCGAACACTGAAGCTTTCTTT. Encoded protein: CASSVWKGSANTEAFF.

This chain joins TRBV28 and TRBJ1-4; D perhaps matches TRBD1 (5 bases). Germline assignment: CDR1 MDHEN and CDR2 SYDVKM. The CDR3 length is 14 residues. V lost 6 bases to trimming and J lost 4 bases, with 12 bases between them. Written as DNA, the CDR3 is TGTGCCAGCAGCCGACGGGACCTTAATGAAAAACTGTTTTTT. Protein product: CASSRRDLNEKLFF. The complete variable domain, with remaining parts taken from reference TRBV28 and TRBJ1-4, reads DVKVTQSSRYLVKRTGEKVFLECVQDMDHENMFWYRQDPGLGLRLIYFSYDVKMKEKGDIPEGYSVSREKKERFSLILESASTNQTSMYLCASSRRDLNEKLFFGSGTQLSVL.

The chain links TRBV15 to TRBJ2-7; 7 positions match TRBD2. The CDR3 is 13 residues long. Trimming took 6 bases from V and 3 from J; bases not matched to a gene: 5. CDR1 is LNHNV, CDR2 YYDKDF, per germline (reference sequence). This CDR3 is CATRGAGNYEQYF. The CDR3 nucleotides are TGTGCCACCAGAGGAGCGGGAAACTACGAGCAGTACTTC.

V and J are TRBV5-5 and TRBJ1-2; D might be TRBD1 (6 bases). Germline V lookup: CDR1 SGHKS, CDR2 YYEKEE (reference sequence). This CDR3 is built from 15 residues. The V end was cut by 1 base, the J end by 4 bases, with 14 bases between. CDR3 sequence (DNA): TGTGCCAGCAGCTTGTTAGGGGGGCAAAGCTATGGCTACACCTTC. Translated: CASSLLGGQSYGYTF.

This clone is a singleton in its sample. This chain uses TRBV12-5 with TRBJ2-1; 8 bases map to TRBD2. Germline V lookup: CDR1 LGHNT, CDR2 FRNRAP. This CDR3 contains 14 residues. V was pared by 4 bases and J by 13 bases, with 12 bases of the junction left unmatched. The CDR3 is CASGSGTSRGDQFF. CDR3 nucleotides: TGTGCTAGTGGTTCCGGGACTAGTAGGGGGGATCAGTTCTTC.

The chain has TRBV7-8 and TRBJ2-7, with D possibly TRBD2 on 6 matching bases. The ends were cut back, 2 bases at V and 4 bases at J, with 21 bases in the middle. CDR1 SGHVS and CDR2 FQNEAQ come from the germline V gene. The CDR3 has 17 residues. The CDR3, as DNA: TGTGCCAGCAGCTTATCTCCTGGGAGGTATTCCCCTTACGAGCAGTACTTC. This translates into CASSLSPGRYSPYEQYF.

This clone was found a few times. J is TRBJ2-1 and V is TRBV29-1; the D is unclear. V shed 4 bases and J shed 8 bases, with 12 bases lying between them. The CDR3 contains 12 residues. Germline values: CDR1 SQVTM, CDR2 ANQGSEA. As DNA, the CDR3 is TGCAGCGTTGGGATTAGTCTGTATGAGCAGTTCTTC. Its protein is CSVGISLYEQFF.

As regards this clone: This same CDR3 is encoded by further DNA sequences in the sample. The genes are TRBV27 and TRBJ1-2, with D uncertain. Per germline, CDR1 MNHEY and CDR2 SMNVEV (reference sequence). V was trimmed by 3 bases and J by 5 bases, leaving 10 bases between them. The CDR3 has 13 amino acids. This CDR3 reads CASSFPGGYGYTF. The CDR3 DNA follows: TGTGCCAGCAGTTTCCCCGGAGGGTATGGCTACACCTTC.

The chain combines TRBV5-5 with TRBJ2-7; no firm D call. The CDR3 sequence is 14 residues long. The V end lost 0 bases, the J end lost 2 bases, and 9 bases lay between the germline ends. The germline CDR1 and CDR2 sequences are SGHKS and YYEKEE (reference sequence). Here the CDR3 DNA reads TGTGCCAGCAGCTTGGGGCCAGCCCCCTACGAGCAGTACTTC. Amino acid sequence: CASSLGPAPYEQYF. Complete variable domain (other parts from reference TRBV5-5 and TRBJ2-7): DAGVTQSPTHLIKTRGQQVTLRCSPISGHKSVSWYQQVLGQGPQFIFQYYEKEERGRGNFPDRFSARQFPNYSSELNVNALLLGDSALYLCASSLGPAPYEQYFGPGTRLTVT.

V gene TRBV9 combines with J gene TRBJ2-7; a weak D match, TRBD2 (6 bases). The germline gives CDR1 SGDLS, CDR2 YYNGEE. The CDR3 spans 15 residues. V was trimmed by 4 bases and J by 0 bases, leaving 14 bases between them. Here the CDR3 reads CASSPGGILSYEQYF. The CDR3 nucleotides read TGTGCCAGCAGCCCTGGCGGGATCCTCTCCTACGAGCAGTACTTC.

The chain combines TRBV10-3 with TRBJ2-7; TRBD1 agrees at 7 bases. Unmatched junction bases numbered 10, after V lost 8 bases and J lost 6 bases. The length of the CDR3 is 13 residues. The V gene's germline CDR1 is ENHRY and CDR2 SYGVKD. CDR3 sequence: CAIPGQSPLEQYF. CDR3 coding DNA: TGTGCCATCCCGGGACAGAGCCCCCTCGAGCAGTACTTC.

V usage is TRBV5-6 and J usage is TRBJ2-7; 8 bases map to TRBD2. With 4 bases clipped from V and 3 bases from J, the junction kept 12 bases outside the gene matches. CDR3 length equals 16 residues. Germline V CDR1 and CDR2: SGHDT, YYEEEE. CDR3 nucleotides: TGTGCCAGCAGCAAACCCACCGGGACTAGTAGCTACGAGCAGTACTTC. Its translation: CASSKPTGTSSYEQYF.